The rows below give T cell receptor beta chains drawn from one sample of a study of lymphopenia after photon versus proton radiotherapy. Generated by immunoSEQ multiplex PCR, the TCRdb table keeps only in-frame clones and is missing some. Of approximately 24,000 clones in the sample, over 85% were seen once. The material was peripheral blood, obtained from a patient treated with photon-based radiotherapy. These receptors were taken from a woman aged 50 to 60 with cholangiocarcinoma. CDR3s include the opening cysteine and the closing phenylalanine or tryptophan. The order of the fields is D gene, J gene, V gene, clone size, CDR3 DNA, CDR3 protein. A D gene is named only where the DNA matches it firmly. Rows give clone size only sometimes, using once, few, many, or a class for an expanded clone.

TRBD1 TRBJ1-6 TRBV15 . TGTGCCACCAGCAGAGGGACAGGAGTTAGAACACCCCTCCACTTT CATSRGTGVRTPLHF
. TRBJ2-7 TRBV7-9 . TGTGCCAGCAAAGGTAAGGTCTACGAGCAGTACTTC CASKGKVYEQYF
. TRBJ2-3 TRBV14 . TGTGCCAGCAGTGAGTGGGGGCAAAGCACAGATACGCAGTATTTT CASSEWGQSTDTQYF
. TRBJ1-1 TRBV27 . TGTGCCAGCAGTTCCACAGGGTTTAGCACTGAAGCTTTCTTT CASSSTGFSTEAFF
. TRBJ1-6 TRBV4-3 . TGCGCCAGCAGCCAAACGGAAAACTATAATTCACCCCTCCACTTT CASSQTENYNSPLHF
. TRBJ2-2 TRBV5-1 . TGCGCCAGCAGGGCGATCACAGGGCGTCTGATCCCCGGGGAGCTGTTTTTT CASRAITGRLIPGELFF
. TRBJ1-5 TRBV30 . TGTGCCTGGAGTGTACAGTTACGAGAACAGCCCCAGCATTTT CAWSVQLREQPQHF
. TRBJ1-3 TRBV4-3 . TGCGCCAGCAGCCAAGACAGGGTTGGAAACACCATATATTTT CASSQDRVGNTIYF
. TRBJ2-5 TRBV10-2 . TGCGCCAGCAGCCCGGGCCGTGAGACCCAGTACTTC CASSPGRETQYF
. TRBJ1-1 TRBV6-6 . TGTGCCAGCAGTTACTCGCCGTCCACGAACACTGAAGCTTTCTTT CASSYSPSTNTEAFF
TRBD1 TRBJ2-7 TRBV6-6 . TGTGCCAGCAGACTTTGGACAGGGAGCCCCACCTACGAGCAGTACTTC CASRLWTGSPTYEQYF
. TRBJ1-1 TRBV10-3 . TGTGCCATCTCACGAAGCCGGGGAGACACTGAAGCTTTCTTT CAISRSRGDTEAFF
. TRBJ1-4 TRBV5-5 once TGCGCCAGCAGCCCTCAGTCAGGGCTGGAAAAACTGTTTTTT CASSPQSGLEKLFF
. TRBJ1-5 TRBV9 few TGTGCCAGCAGCGTAGCACCTAGCAATCAGCCCCAGCATTTT CASSVAPSNQPQHF
. TRBJ1-1 TRBV10-1 . TGCGCCAGCAATGGGGGGGGGAACACTGAAGCTTTCTTT CASNGGGNTEAFF
. TRBJ2-7 TRBV5-6 . TGTGCCAGCAGCTTTTGGGGGCTTCCACTTTACGAGCAGTACTTC CASSFWGLPLYEQYF
. TRBJ2-1 TRBV4-3 once TGCGCCAGCAGCCAAGACAATGGACGAGCCTACAATGAGCAGTTCTTC CASSQDNGRAYNEQFF
. TRBJ1-4 TRBV4-3 . TGCGCCAGCAGCCAAACGGGCGTAGGTGAAAAACTGTTTTTT CASSQTGVGEKLFF
. TRBJ1-2 TRBV19 . TGTACCAGTAGTAGGAATGGCTACACCTTC CTSSRNGYTF
TRBD2 TRBJ2-3 TRBV5-6 . TGTGCCAGCAGTAGGACTAGCGGAGCCACAGATACGCAGTATTTT CASSRTSGATDTQYF
TRBD2 TRBJ2-5 TRBV18 . TGTGCCAGCTCACCCGACGCAGCGGGGAAAATAGTAGGGGAGACCCAGTACTTC CASSPDAAGKIVGETQYF
. TRBJ1-1 TRBV6-6 . TGTGCCAGCAGACGAATTGTCGGAGACACTGAAGCTTTCTTT CASRRIVGDTEAFF
. TRBJ1-2 TRBV28 . TGTGCCAGCAGTTTAGGGGCAGGGGCTTATGGCTACACCTTC CASSLGAGAYGYTF
. TRBJ2-3 TRBV6-5 few TGTGCCAGCGGCCACACAGATACGCAGTATTTT CASGHTDTQYF
. TRBJ2-5 TRBV2 once TGTGCCAGCAGTGAACTAGACACGCACGGCGAGACCCAGTACTTC CASSELDTHGETQYF
TRBD1 TRBJ1-1 TRBV7-9 . TGTGCCAGCAGCTTAGAGGGACAGGGGGTGCACACTGAAGCTTTCTTT CASSLEGQGVHTEAFF